This T cell receptor (beta chain) was sequenced during a study of T cell responses to AZD1222 COVID-19 vaccine. The study's findings and limits: Reportedly, close to half of spike-specific TCRs are directed against unmutated variant regions. There were mostly white British donors and more females than males, and clonal diversity was possibly underestimated.

The CDR3 extends over 16 amino acids. CDR1 is SGHNT, CDR2 YYREEE, per germline (reference sequence). V lost 0 bases, J lost 4 bases, and 15 bases lay in between. Method: immunoSEQ multiplex PCR; TCRdb's copy keeps in-frame clones and lacks some. Found here are about 120,000 clones, less than 90% of them singletons; the top ten hold around 9.4%. This clone was observed once. Its antigen is still unknown. The chain uses TRBV5-4 and TRBJ2-3; maybe TRBD1 (7 bases). Source: peripheral blood, taken on day 0 of AZD1222 vaccination. The sequence came from an adult in good health. The CDR3 loop is CASSLAADREADTQYF. In DNA, the CDR3 is TGTGCCAGCAGCTTGGCCGCCGACAGGGAGGCAGATACGCAGTATTTT.